Given below is one TCR beta chain in context. Antigen unknown. Adult donors, all healthy and HIV-negative, had no recent acute infections or vaccinations. CDR3 size: 14 residues. V lost 3 bases, J lost 7 bases, and 3 bases stayed unmatched. Germline V CDR1 and CDR2: SNHLY, FYNNEI. This sample was included in a study of shared clonotypes between healthy human individuals. Study in general: A donor's plate count was three for CD4 naive and three for CD4 memory; CD8 naive had two and CD8 memory one.

Produced via immunoSEQ multiplex PCR; TCRdb's table is partial and in-frame only. The data show roughly 2.6 million clones, around 94% seen once. Regarding the study as a whole: Tissues were not sampled, only blood, and their repertoires likely differ.

The chain employs TRBV2 and TRBJ2-1; 10 nucleotides agree with TRBD2. This receptor was identified in a young man in good health. Material for sequencing was naive CD4+ T cells sorted from blood. This sample's subset: CD45RA+ positively selected. The CDR3 sequence: CASSDSGRWNEQFF. The CDR3 coding sequence is TGTGCCAGCAGTGATAGCGGGAGGTGGAATGAGCAGTTCTTC.